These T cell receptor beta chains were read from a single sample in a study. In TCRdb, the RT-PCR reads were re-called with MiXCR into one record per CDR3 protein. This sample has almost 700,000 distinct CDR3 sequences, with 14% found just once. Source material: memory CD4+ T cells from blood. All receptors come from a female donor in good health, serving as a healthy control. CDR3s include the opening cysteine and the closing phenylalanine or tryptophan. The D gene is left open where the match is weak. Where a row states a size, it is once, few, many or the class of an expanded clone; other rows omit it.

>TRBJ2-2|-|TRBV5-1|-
TGCGCCAGCAGCTTGGAGGACTTCACCGGGGAGCTGTTTTTT
CASSLEDFTGELFF
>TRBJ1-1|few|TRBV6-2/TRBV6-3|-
TGTGCCAGCAGTGACCCAGGGTATGGAGCTTTCTTT
CASSDPGYGAFF
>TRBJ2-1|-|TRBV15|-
TGTGCCACCAGCAGAGTCGGGCACATCTACAATGAGCAGTTCTTC
CATSRVGHIYNEQFF
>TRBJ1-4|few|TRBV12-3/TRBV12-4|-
TGTGCCAGCAGTTCCCTCCCCGAAAAACTGTTTTTT
CASSSLPEKLFF
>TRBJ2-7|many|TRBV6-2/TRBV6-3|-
TGTGCCAGCAGTTCCCAACGTATTGTGGAGCAGTACTTC
CASSSQRIVEQYF
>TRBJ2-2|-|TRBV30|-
TGTGCCTGGAGTCCGCTGTTGACCGGGGAGCTGTTTTTT
CAWSPLLTGELFF
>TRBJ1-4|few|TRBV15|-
TGTGCCACCAGTTGGGTTGAACGTGAAAAACTGTTTTTT
CATSWVEREKLFF
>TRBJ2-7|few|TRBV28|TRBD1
TGTGCCAGCAGTGTACAGGGGGATAAGTCCTACGAGCAGTACTTC
CASSVQGDKSYEQYF
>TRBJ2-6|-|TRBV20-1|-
TGCAGTGCTGTTAGGGGTTCCGGGGCCAACGTCCTGACTTTC
CSAVRGSGANVLTF
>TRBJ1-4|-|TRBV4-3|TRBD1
TGCGCCAGCAGCCAAGGGTACAGGGGGCAGGAAAAACTGTTTTTT
CASSQGYRGQEKLFF
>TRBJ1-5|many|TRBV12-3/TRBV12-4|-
TGTGCCAGCAGTCTCTACAGGGTAGCGGGTCAGCCCCAGCATTTT
CASSLYRVAGQPQHF
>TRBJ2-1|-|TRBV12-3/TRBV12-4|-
TGTGCCAGCAGTTTCTCTCACATCTCCTACAATGAGCAGTTCTTC
CASSFSHISYNEQFF
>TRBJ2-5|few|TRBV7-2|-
TGTGCCAGCAGCTTATGGTCGGGGAGCCAAGAGACCCAGTACTTC
CASSLWSGSQETQYF
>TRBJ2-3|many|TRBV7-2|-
TGTGCCAGCAGCTCCCAGTCGGCCCTCAGCACAGATACGCAGTATTTT
CASSSQSALSTDTQYF
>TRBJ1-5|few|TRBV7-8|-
TGTGCCAGCAGCTTATACCCTCAGCCCCAGCATTTT
CASSLYPQPQHF
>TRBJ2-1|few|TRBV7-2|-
TGTGCCAGCAGCTTAGTTGGGACGTCATCCTACAATGAGCAGTTCTTC
CASSLVGTSSYNEQFF
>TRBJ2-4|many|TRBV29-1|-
TGCAGCGTCTCCCAGGGGTCCAAAAACATTCAGTACTTC
CSVSQGSKNIQYF
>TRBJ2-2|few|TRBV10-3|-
TGTGCCATCAGGGAGACCGGGGAGCTGTTTTTT
CAIRETGELFF
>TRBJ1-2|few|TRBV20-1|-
TGCAGTGCAACATCCCAAAACTATGGCTACACCTTC
CSATSQNYGYTF
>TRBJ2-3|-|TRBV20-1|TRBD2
TGCAGTGCTAGGGAATTGGCTAGCGGCCCCACAGATACGCAGTATTTT
CSARELASGPTDTQYF
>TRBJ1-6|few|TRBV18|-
TGTGCCAGCTCATCCACAGAGGCAGCTAATTCACCCCTCCACTTT
CASSSTEAANSPLHF
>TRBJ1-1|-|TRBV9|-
TGTGCCAGCAGCGTAGAGGCGAACACTGAAGCTTTCTTT
CASSVEANTEAFF
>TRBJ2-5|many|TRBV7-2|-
TGTGCCAGCAGGAAAGGGAATGGGGCTTGGGAGACCCAGTACTTC
CASRKGNGAWETQYF
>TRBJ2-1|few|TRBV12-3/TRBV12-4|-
TGTGCCAGCAGTCAGTACAGTGATGAGCAGTTCTTC
CASSQYSDEQFF
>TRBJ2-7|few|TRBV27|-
TGTGCCAGCAGTTTATCGCGCGGGGTCTACGGGTACGAGCAGTACTTC
CASSLSRGVYGYEQYF
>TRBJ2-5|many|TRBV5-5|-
TGTGCCAGCAGCCGAACTGGGACCCAGTACTTC
CASSRTGTQYF
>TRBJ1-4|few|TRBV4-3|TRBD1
TGCGCCAGCAGCCAAGAAGGGGGCAGAGGGGGCGGTGAAAAACTGTTTTTT
CASSQEGGRGGGEKLFF
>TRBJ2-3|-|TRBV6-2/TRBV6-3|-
TGTGCCAGCAGTTTCCCTGGGGGAATGACAGATACGCAGTATTTT
CASSFPGGMTDTQYF
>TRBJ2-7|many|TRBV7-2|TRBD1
TGTGCCAGCAGCTTACCGACAGGGGATATCGACGAGCAGTACTTC
CASSLPTGDIDEQYF
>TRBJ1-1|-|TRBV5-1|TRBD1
TGCGCCAGCAGCCCGCCCCGGACAGGGAGTGAAGCTTTCTTT
CASSPPRTGSEAFF
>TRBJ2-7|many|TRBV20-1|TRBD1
TGCAGTGCAGTGACAGGGGGGTGGCGCGAGCAGTACTTC
CSAVTGGWREQYF
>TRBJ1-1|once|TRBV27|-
TGTGCCAGCAGTTTATCACAGGGAAGAAACACTGAAGCTTTCTTT
CASSLSQGRNTEAFF
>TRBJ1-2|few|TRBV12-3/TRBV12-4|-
TGTGCCAGCAGTTTAAGGGACGGCTATGGCTACACCTTC
CASSLRDGYGYTF
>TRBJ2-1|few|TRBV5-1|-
TGCGCCAGCAATGGACACCCTAGCTCCTACAATGAGCAGTTCTTC
CASNGHPSSYNEQFF
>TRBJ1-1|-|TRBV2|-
TGTGCCAGCAGAAAGGAGGTGGGCACTGAAGCTTTCTTT
CASRKEVGTEAFF
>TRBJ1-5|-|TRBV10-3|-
TGTGCCACGACTGCTAATAAGGAGAGCAATCAGCCCCAGCATTTT
CATTANKESNQPQHF
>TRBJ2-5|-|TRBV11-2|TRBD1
TGTGCCAGCAGTGGGGTACCGGGACAGGGGAAGACCCAGTACTTC
CASSGVPGQGKTQYF
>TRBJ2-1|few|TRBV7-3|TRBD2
TGTGCCAGCAGCTCCCTAGCGGGAAATGGCGATGAGCAGTTCTTC
CASSSLAGNGDEQFF
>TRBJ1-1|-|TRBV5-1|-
TGCGCCAGCAGCCCCCGCAGTTATGAGTGGAACACTGAAGCTTTCTTT
CASSPRSYEWNTEAFF
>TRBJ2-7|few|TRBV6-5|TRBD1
TGTGCCAGCAGTCTTGCTTCAGGGGGTGGCGTTTCCTACGAGCAGTACTTC
CASSLASGGGVSYEQYF
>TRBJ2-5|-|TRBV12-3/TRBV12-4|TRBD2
TGTGCCAGCAGTATGCTAGCGGTGGAGACCCAGTACTTC
CASSMLAVETQYF
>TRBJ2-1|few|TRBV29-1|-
TGCAGCGTTGGGGTGGGGGGAAGTGAGCAGTTCTTC
CSVGVGGSEQFF
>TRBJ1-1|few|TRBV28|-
TGTGCCAGCATAAGCCATCTAGGCACTGAAGCTTTCTTT
CASISHLGTEAFF
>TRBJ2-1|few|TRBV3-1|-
TGTGCCAGCAGAAGGGACCGGGCTGAGCAGTTCTTC
CASRRDRAEQFF
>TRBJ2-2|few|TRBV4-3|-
TGCGCCAGCAGCCAAAAGTCCTCAGCACAGAACACCGGGGAGCTGTTTTTT
CASSQKSSAQNTGELFF
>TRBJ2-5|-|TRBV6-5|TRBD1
TGTGCCAGCAGCTATGGACAGGGGAGAGGGGAGACCCAGTACTTC
CASSYGQGRGETQYF
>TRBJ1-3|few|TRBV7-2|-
TGTGCCAGCAGCCTAGGGGGGGTAGTAAGAAACACCATATATTTT
CASSLGGVVRNTIYF
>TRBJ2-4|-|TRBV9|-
TGTGCCAGCAGCCCACCCTGGACAGAACTAGCCAAAAACATTCAGTACTTC
CASSPPWTELAKNIQYF